The T cell receptor beta chain under discussion was sequenced for a study of cytotoxic CD8 clonotypes in ibrutinib-treated CLL. On the study more broadly: There were, on average, roughly 260,000 productive templates and over 80,000 productive rearrangements per sample.

The data were produced by immunoSEQ multiplex PCR, yet TCRdb's version contains in-frame clones alone and is incomplete. The data contain 300,000 or so clones, under 70% of them seen just once; the ten biggest clones take up roughly 6%. The ends were cut back, 2 bases at V and 3 bases at J, with 5 bases in the middle. In germline, CDR1 is LGHNT, CDR2 FRNRAP. CDR3 size: 14 residues. The sample in question was PBMCs, obtained after 36 months of ibrutinib treatment. This sequence was found in a human donor with chronic lymphocytic leukemia. V and J are TRBV12-5 and TRBJ1-6; D is uncertain. The CDR3 here is CASGLLDYNSPLHF. For the CDR3, the DNA is TGTGCTAGTGGTTTGCTCGACTATAATTCACCCCTCCACTTT.